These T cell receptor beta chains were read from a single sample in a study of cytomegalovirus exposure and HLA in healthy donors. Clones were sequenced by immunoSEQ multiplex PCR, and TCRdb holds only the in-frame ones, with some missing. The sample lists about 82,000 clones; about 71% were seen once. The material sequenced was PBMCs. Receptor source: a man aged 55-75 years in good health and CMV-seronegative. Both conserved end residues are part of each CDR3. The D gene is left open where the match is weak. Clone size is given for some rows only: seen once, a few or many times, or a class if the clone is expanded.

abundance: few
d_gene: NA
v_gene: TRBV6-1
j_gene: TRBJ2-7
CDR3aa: CASSPSGVSNEQYF
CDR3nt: TGTGCCAGCAGTCCCTCAGGGGTTAGCAACGAGCAGTACTTC

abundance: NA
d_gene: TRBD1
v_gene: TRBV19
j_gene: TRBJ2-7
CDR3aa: CASSATGVHSEQYF
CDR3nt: TGTGCCAGTAGTGCCACAGGGGTCCACTCCGAGCAGTACTTC

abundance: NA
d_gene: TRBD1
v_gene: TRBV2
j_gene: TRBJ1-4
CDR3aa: CASSENPDRVVFF
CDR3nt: TGTGCCAGCAGTGAAAACCCCGACAGGGTGGTCTTTTTT

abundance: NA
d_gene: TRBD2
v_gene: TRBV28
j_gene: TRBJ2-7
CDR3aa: CASSFGTSGAYEQYF
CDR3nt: TGTGCCAGCAGTTTTGGAACTAGCGGGGCCTACGAGCAGTACTTC

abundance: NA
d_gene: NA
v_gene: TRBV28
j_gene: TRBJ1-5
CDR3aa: CASSLDRPYNQPQHF
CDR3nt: TGTGCCAGCAGTTTAGACAGGCCCTATAATCAGCCCCAGCATTTT

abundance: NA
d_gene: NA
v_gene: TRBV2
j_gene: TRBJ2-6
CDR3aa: CASSESVSGANVLTF
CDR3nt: TGTGCCAGCAGTGAGAGCGTCTCTGGGGCCAACGTCCTGACTTTC

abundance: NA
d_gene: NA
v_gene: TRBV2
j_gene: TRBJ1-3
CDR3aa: CASSDARSSGNTIYF
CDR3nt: TGTGCCAGCAGTGACGCGCGGAGCTCTGGAAACACCATATATTTT

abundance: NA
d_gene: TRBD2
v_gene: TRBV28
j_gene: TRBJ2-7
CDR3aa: CASRPTPGTSGSRLYEQYF
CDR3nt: TGTGCCAGCAGGCCTACCCCCGGGACTAGCGGGAGCAGGCTCTACGAGCAGTACTTC

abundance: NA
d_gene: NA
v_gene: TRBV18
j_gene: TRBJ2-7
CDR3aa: CASSPTLGLYEQYF
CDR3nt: TGTGCCAGCTCACCTACTTTAGGACTCTACGAGCAGTACTTC

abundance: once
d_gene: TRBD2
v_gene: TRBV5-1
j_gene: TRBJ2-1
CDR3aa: CASTEGGRTYNEQFF
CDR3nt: TGCGCCAGCACGGAGGGCGGGAGGACCTACAATGAGCAGTTCTTC

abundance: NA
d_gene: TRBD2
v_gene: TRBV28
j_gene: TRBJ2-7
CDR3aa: CASSRQVRLAGRGRYEQYF
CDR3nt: TGTGCCAGCAGTCGGCAAGTGCGGCTAGCGGGAAGGGGTAGGTACGAGCAGTACTTC

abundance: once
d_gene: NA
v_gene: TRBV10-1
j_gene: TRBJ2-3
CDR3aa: CASSDRTDTQYF
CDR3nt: TGCGCCAGCAGTGACCGGACAGATACGCAGTATTTT

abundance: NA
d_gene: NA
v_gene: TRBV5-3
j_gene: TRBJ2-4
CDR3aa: CARSLPRANGNIQYF
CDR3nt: TGTGCCAGAAGCTTGCCCAGGGCCAACGGGAACATTCAGTACTTC

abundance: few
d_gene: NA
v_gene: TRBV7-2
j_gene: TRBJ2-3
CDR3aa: CASRSYTDTQYF
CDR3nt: TGTGCCAGCAGGTCCTACACAGATACGCAGTATTTT

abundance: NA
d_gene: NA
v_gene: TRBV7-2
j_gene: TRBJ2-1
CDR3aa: CASSYPTGSYNEQFF
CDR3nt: TGTGCCAGCAGCTACCCGACAGGCTCCTACAATGAGCAGTTCTTC

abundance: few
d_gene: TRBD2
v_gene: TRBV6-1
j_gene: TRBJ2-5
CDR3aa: CASSEVGLADFQYF
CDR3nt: TGTGCCAGCAGTGAAGTAGGACTAGCGGACTTCCAGTACTTC

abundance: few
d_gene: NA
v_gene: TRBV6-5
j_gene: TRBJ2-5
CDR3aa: CASSYLPTGTETQYF
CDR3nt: TGTGCCAGCAGTTACCTCCCCACAGGGACCGAGACCCAGTACTTC